The rows below give T cell receptor beta chains drawn from one sample of a study of blood T cell repertoires in COVID-19. Produced via immunoSEQ multiplex PCR; TCRdb's table is partial and in-frame only. The data contain 130,000 or so clones, around 89% of them singletons. Sequenced input: peripheral blood. All receptors come from a man in his forties or fifties with active or convalescent COVID-19. Each CDR3 is given with its conserved first and last residue. The order of the fields is CDR3 DNA, CDR3 protein, V gene, J gene, clone size, D gene. The D gene is left open where the match is weak. Clone size, where shown, is once, few, many, or a class for clones that have expanded.

TGCAGCGTTGATAACGCGGGGACCGGGGAGCTGTTTTTT	CSVDNAGTGELFF	TRBV29-1	TRBJ2-2	.	.
TGTGCCAGCAGTCCATCCAGCGGGGACCCGGGACTAGCTAATGAAAAACTGTTTTTT	CASSPSSGDPGLANEKLFF	TRBV6-2/TRBV6-3	TRBJ1-4	few	.
TGCGCCAGCGGGCAGGAGGGAGAGACCCAGTACTTC	CASGQEGETQYF	TRBV5-1	TRBJ2-5	.	.
TGCGCCAGCAGCTCTAGACCGCCCTACAATGAGCAGTTCTTC	CASSSRPPYNEQFF	TRBV5-1	TRBJ2-1	.	.
TGCGCCAGCAGCTTGATGGGGACAGGTGGCACTGAAGCTTTCTTT	CASSLMGTGGTEAFF	TRBV5-1	TRBJ1-1	.	TRBD1
TGTGCCATCAGGGGAGCGGGTGCCTACAATGAGCAGTTCTTC	CAIRGAGAYNEQFF	TRBV10-3	TRBJ2-1	.	.
TGCGCCAGCAGCCACCTCATTCAGAGCGGGAGGCGCTCCTACGAGCAGTACTTC	CASSHLIQSGRRSYEQYF	TRBV5-1	TRBJ2-7	.	TRBD2
TGCGCCAGCCGGCAGGCGGGTGCCTCTGGGGCCAACGTCCTGACTTTC	CASRQAGASGANVLTF	TRBV5-1	TRBJ2-6	.	.
TGTGCCATCAGTGAGCCTTCCGGGACACCTTACAATGAGCAGTTCTTC	CAISEPSGTPYNEQFF	TRBV10-3	TRBJ2-1	.	.
TGCAGCGTTGTGTCGAACTATGGCTACACCTTC	CSVVSNYGYTF	TRBV29-1	TRBJ1-2	.	.
TGCGCCAGCAGCCGCAACAACCCCGAAGCCTACGAGCAGTACTTC	CASSRNNPEAYEQYF	TRBV5-1	TRBJ2-7	.	.
TGTGCCAGCAGCTTGACACGACAGGTATCCACAGATACGCAGTATTTT	CASSLTRQVSTDTQYF	TRBV7-2	TRBJ2-3	.	.
TGTGCCAGCTCACCACAGGGGTCTACTTACGAGCAGTACTTC	CASSPQGSTYEQYF	TRBV18	TRBJ2-7	.	.
TGTGCCAGCAGGCTAACAGGGATGGGAGAAGCTTTCTTT	CASRLTGMGEAFF	TRBV25-1	TRBJ1-1	.	.
TGTGCCTGGAGCGTACAGTCCAACACTGAAGCTTTCTTT	CAWSVQSNTEAFF	TRBV30	TRBJ1-1	.	.
TGTGCCAGCAGCCCGACAGGGGACTATGGCTACACCTTC	CASSPTGDYGYTF	TRBV7-9	TRBJ1-2	.	TRBD1
TGCAGCGTTGAATGGGGAGGCGACGTCCTGACTTTC	CSVEWGGDVLTF	TRBV29-1	TRBJ2-6	.	.
TGTGCCAGCAGCCAAGTAAGCGGGGACCCAGATACGCAGTATTTT	CASSQVSGDPDTQYF	TRBV3-1/TRBV3-2	TRBJ2-3	.	TRBD2
TGTGCCAGCAGCCGAGGGAGGGAATTTGTTGGAAACACCATATATTTT	CASSRGREFVGNTIYF	TRBV3-1/TRBV3-2	TRBJ1-3	.	.
TGTGCCATCAGTGAATTGACAGTATCCTACAATGAGCAGTTCTTC	CAISELTVSYNEQFF	TRBV10-3	TRBJ2-1	.	.
TGTGCCAGTAGTACCGGGACACCCGGGGCCGGGGAGCTGTTTTTT	CASSTGTPGAGELFF	TRBV19	TRBJ2-2	once	.
TGTGCCAGCAGCCAAGATAGTAGCGGCAGCTACTATGGCTACACCTTC	CASSQDSSGSYYGYTF	TRBV14	TRBJ1-2	.	.
TGTGCCAGCAGTGAAGCGAGTGGGACAGGTTACGAAAAACTGTTTTTT	CASSEASGTGYEKLFF	TRBV6-1	TRBJ1-4	few	TRBD1
TGTGCCAGCAGCTTAGCGGGAGGGCCGGAAGGCAACATTCAGTACTTC	CASSLAGGPEGNIQYF	TRBV28	TRBJ2-4	.	TRBD2
TGTGCCAGTAGCCCCGGGGGGGGTAGAACTGAAGCTTTCTTT	CASSPGGGRTEAFF	TRBV19	TRBJ1-1	.	.
TGTGCCAGCAGCTTGGAGAGCGGGGTTTTCAATGAGCAGTTCTTC	CASSLESGVFNEQFF	TRBV5-6	TRBJ2-1	.	TRBD2
TGTGCCAGCAGCGCACTAGGGTATACCCCCTACGAGCAGTACTTC	CASSALGYTPYEQYF	TRBV21-1	TRBJ2-7	once	.
TGTGCCAGCAGTGAATTTGCGACAGGGAACTACGAGCAGTACTTC	CASSEFATGNYEQYF	TRBV6-1	TRBJ2-7	.	TRBD1
TGCGCCAGCAGTGAGACAGGGGTCTATGGCTACACCTTC	CASSETGVYGYTF	TRBV10-2	TRBJ1-2	.	TRBD1
TGTGCCGGTCGACAGTACTCTGGAAACACCATATATTTT	CAGRQYSGNTIYF	TRBV30	TRBJ1-3	once	.
TGTGCCAGCAGCCGACGGACTAGCGGGGGAGATACGCAGTATTTT	CASSRRTSGGDTQYF	TRBV14	TRBJ2-3	.	TRBD2
TGCAGTGCGCTGAGACAGGAAAAACTGTTTTTT	CSALRQEKLFF	TRBV20-1	TRBJ1-4	.	.
TGTGCCAGCAGTCGACTAGCGGGGGTCCCAGATACGCAGTATTTT	CASSRLAGVPDTQYF	TRBV5-4	TRBJ2-3	.	TRBD2
TGTGCCAGCAGCTTGGGCGGGGGCTCGAACACTGAAGCTTTCTTT	CASSLGGGSNTEAFF	TRBV5-4	TRBJ1-1	.	.
TGTGCCAGTAGTATAGGTAACTTAGACACAGATACGCAGTATTTT	CASSIGNLDTDTQYF	TRBV19	TRBJ2-3	.	.
TGTGCCAGCAGCTTAATGTACACCGCCTACGAGCAGTACTTC	CASSLMYTAYEQYF	TRBV5-6	TRBJ2-7	.	.
TGTGCCAGCAGCGGGGCAGGGTCTTTTTCACCCCTCCACTTT	CASSGAGSFSPLHF	TRBV5-4	TRBJ1-6	.	.
TGTGCCAGTAGTCCCCGCGGGGTAATGAACACTGAAGCTTTCTTT	CASSPRGVMNTEAFF	TRBV19	TRBJ1-1	.	.
TGTGCTAGTGCCTGGGGGGGCGACACTGAAGCTTTCTTT	CASAWGGDTEAFF	TRBV12-5	TRBJ1-1	.	.
TGTGCCAGTAGGCGGGAATCTCAGCCCCAGCATTTT	CASRRESQPQHF	TRBV19	TRBJ1-5	.	.
TGCGCCAGCAGCCGGACAGAAAGCTCCTACGAGCAGTACTTC	CASSRTESSYEQYF	TRBV5-1	TRBJ2-7	.	.
TGTGCCAGCAGTGAAGCGCTGTCACAGGGCCAAGAGACCCAGTACTTC	CASSEALSQGQETQYF	TRBV6-1	TRBJ2-5	.	.
TGTGCCAGCAGTTTCATTGGAGGCAATCAGCCCCAGCATTTT	CASSFIGGNQPQHF	TRBV28	TRBJ1-5	.	.
TGTGCCAGCAGAACAGTGAACTATGGCTACACCTTC	CASRTVNYGYTF	TRBV28	TRBJ1-2	.	.
TGTGCCAGTAGTTCCATCACCGGGACAGGGGTTACCTACGAGCAGTACTTC	CASSSITGTGVTYEQYF	TRBV19	TRBJ2-7	.	TRBD1
TGTGCCAGCAGGGAGCAGGGGACAGATACGCAGTATTTT	CASREQGTDTQYF	TRBV12-3/TRBV12-4	TRBJ2-3	.	.